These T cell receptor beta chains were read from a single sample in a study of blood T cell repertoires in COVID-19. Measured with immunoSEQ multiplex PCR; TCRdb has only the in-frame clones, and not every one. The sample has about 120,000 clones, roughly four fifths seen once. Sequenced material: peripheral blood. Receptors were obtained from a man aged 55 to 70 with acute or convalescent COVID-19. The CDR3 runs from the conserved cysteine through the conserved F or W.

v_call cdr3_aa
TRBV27 CASSFSGTGGYTF
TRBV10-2 CASSDPDQEQYF
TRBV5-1 CASSLTGREKLFF
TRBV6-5 CASSGYGHTEAFF
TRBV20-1 CSASPSGETQYF
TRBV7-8 CASSLALYRGYTF
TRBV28 CASSSLNGYGYTF
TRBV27 CASRLGGGAGETQYF
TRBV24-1 CATSDSRGTSGATDTQYF
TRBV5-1 CASRSGGPGEQYF